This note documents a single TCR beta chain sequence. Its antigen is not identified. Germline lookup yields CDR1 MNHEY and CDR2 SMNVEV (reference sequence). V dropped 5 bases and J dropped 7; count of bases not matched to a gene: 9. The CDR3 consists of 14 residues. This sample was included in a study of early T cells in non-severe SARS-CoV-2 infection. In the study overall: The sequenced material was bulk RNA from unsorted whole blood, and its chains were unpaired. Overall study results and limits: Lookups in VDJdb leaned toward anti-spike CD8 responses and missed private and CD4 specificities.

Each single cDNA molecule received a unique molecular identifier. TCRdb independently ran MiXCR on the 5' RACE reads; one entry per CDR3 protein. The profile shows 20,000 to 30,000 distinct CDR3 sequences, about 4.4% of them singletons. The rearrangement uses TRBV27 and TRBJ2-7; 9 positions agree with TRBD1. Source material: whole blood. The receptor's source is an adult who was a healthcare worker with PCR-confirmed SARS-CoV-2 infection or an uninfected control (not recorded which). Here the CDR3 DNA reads TGTGCCAGCAGTCCGGACAGGGGAGGAGTTGAGCAGTACTTC. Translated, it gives CASSPDRGGVEQYF.